This TCR beta chain came from a study of kidney transplant recipient with SARS-CoV-2 infection. TCRdb re-called the reads with MiXCR, one entry per CDR3 protein. In the table there are about 250,000 distinct CDR3 sequences, more than 25% of which are singletons. This clonotype was observed at least ten times. The germline CDR1 and CDR2 sequences are MNHEY and SVGEGT. The CDR3 consists of 16 residues. The V gene end was trimmed by 6 bases and the J gene end by 6 bases; junction bases not matched to a gene: 11. The sequence was obtained from a male patient in his 30s who had COVID-19 and was a kidney transplant recipient. Some of these T cells may belong to the graft donor. The chain carries TRBV6-2 or TRBV6-3 and TRBJ2-1, with 10 bases that match TRBD2. The sequenced sample was a blood sample, obtained at baseline and on day 111 from a kidney transplant recipient. In nucleotides, the CDR3 is TGTGCCAGCAGCGACCCAAGCGGGAGGGCCATCAATGAGCAGTTCTTC. Translated, it gives CASSDPSGRAINEQFF.